The entry below gives a single TCR beta chain sequence along with its context. The record originates from a study of cytomegalovirus exposure and HLA in healthy donors. PCR used 60 Vbeta primers and 13 Jbeta primers. Using immunoSEQ multiplex PCR, the repertoire was profiled, and TCRdb retains in-frame clones only, with some absent. The profile shows 85,000 to 90,000 clones, about 75% of them singletons. Germline V gene data show CDR1 as WNHNN and CDR2 as SYGVQD (reference sequence). The V gene lost 7 bases and the J gene lost 1 base, with 24 bases spanning the gap. The length of the CDR3 is 18 residues.

The specimen sequenced was PBMCs. The TCR comes from a man aged 25-40 years in good health and CMV-seropositive. The chain has TRBV10-1 and TRBJ2-3; D possibly corresponds to TRBD2 (5 bases). Here the CDR3 DNA reads TGCGCCAGCAACACAAAAAGGGCGGAGGACCAGCGCACAGATACGCAGTATTTT. As protein: CASNTKRAEDQRTDTQYF.